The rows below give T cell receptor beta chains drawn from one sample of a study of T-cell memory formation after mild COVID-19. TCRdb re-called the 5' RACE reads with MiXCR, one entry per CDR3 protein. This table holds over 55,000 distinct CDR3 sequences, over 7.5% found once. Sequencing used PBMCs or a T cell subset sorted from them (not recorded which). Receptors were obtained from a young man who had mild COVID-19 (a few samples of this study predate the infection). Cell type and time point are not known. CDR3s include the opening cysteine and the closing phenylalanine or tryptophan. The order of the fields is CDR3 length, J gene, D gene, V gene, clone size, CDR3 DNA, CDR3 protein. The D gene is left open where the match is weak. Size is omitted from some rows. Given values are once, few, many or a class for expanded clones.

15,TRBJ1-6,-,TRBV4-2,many,TGTGCCAGCAGCCAGCAGGACCCATATAATTCACCCCTCCACTTT,CASSQQDPYNSPLHF
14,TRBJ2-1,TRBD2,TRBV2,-,TGTGCCAGCAGTGAACTAGCGGGCTACAATGAGCAGTTCTTC,CASSELAGYNEQFF
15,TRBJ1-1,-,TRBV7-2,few,TGTGCCAGCAGCACGTCCCCAGGTAGTGGAATGGAAGCTTTCTTT,CASSTSPGSGMEAFF
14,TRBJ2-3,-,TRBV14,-,TGTGCCAGCAGCCCCGCAGGGAGCACAGATACGCAGTATTTT,CASSPAGSTDTQYF
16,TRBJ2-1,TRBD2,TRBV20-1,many,TGCAGTGCTAGGTCAGGCGGGGGACTAGCGGACAATGAGCAGTTCTTC,CSARSGGGLADNEQFF
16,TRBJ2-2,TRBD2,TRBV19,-,TGTGCCAGTAGTGTCCCTACGGGGGGGCGAATGAGGGAGCTGTTTTTT,CASSVPTGGRMRELFF
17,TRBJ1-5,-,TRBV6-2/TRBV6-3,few,TGTGCCAGCAGACGCGGCCTTAGAGGGGGGTTCAATCAGCCCCAGCATTTT,CASRRGLRGGFNQPQHF
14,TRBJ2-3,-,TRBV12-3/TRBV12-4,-,TGTGCCAGCAGTTTCGTAAAGGCCGGGGATACGCAGTATTTT,CASSFVKAGDTQYF
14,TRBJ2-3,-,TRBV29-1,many,TGCAGCGTTGAAAGGACCCGGGGCACAGATACGCAGTATTTT,CSVERTRGTDTQYF
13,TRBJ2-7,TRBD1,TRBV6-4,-,TGTGCCGGTCGGACAGGGGTCTCCTACGAGCAGTACTTC,CAGRTGVSYEQYF
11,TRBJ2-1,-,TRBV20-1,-,TGCAGTGCTAGAGATCTGCAGTCTAAGTTCTTC,CSARDLQSKFF
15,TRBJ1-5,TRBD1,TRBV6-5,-,TGTGCCAGCAGCCCCTCCGGGACAGGGAATCAGCCCCAGCATTTT,CASSPSGTGNQPQHF
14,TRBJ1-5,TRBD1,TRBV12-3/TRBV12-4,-,TGTGCCAGCAACCGACAGGGGGCGGGTCAGCCCCAGCATTTT,CASNRQGAGQPQHF